A single sample gave rise to the 5 T cell receptor beta chains below, sequenced in a study of T cells in localized non-small cell lung cancer. Clones were read by immunoSEQ multiplex PCR, and TCRdb kept only the in-frame ones, dropping some. The sample records more than 10,000 clones, roughly 27% being singletons. The sequenced sample was lung tumor tissue, obtained before any cancer treatment. The receptors derive from an older female donor with stage I lung adenocarcinoma.

The rearrangement links TRBV29-1 to TRBJ2-3; D may be TRBD1 or TRBD2 (5 bases each). Germline V gives CDR1 SQVTM, CDR2 ANQGSEA. Between the trimmed V and J ends, which lost 4 bases and 2 bases, there was a span of 10 bases. The CDR3 contains 13 residues. In DNA, the CDR3 is TGCAGCGTTGTGGGGGTCCTCACAGATACGCAGTATTTT. Protein: CSVVGVLTDTQYF.

The table lists this clone with many counts. This chain uses TRBV7-1 with TRBJ1-5; the D is unclear. TRBV7-1 is an open reading frame whose function is uncertain. The CDR3 is 13 residues long. With 4 bases removed from V and 6 bases from J, the gap between germline ends came to 10 bases. The CDR3 protein is CASSLTPSQPQHF. The CDR3 region has the DNA TGTGCCAGCAGCTTAACGCCCTCTCAGCCCCAGCATTTT.

This clone has at least ten counts. The chain couples TRBV11-3 to TRBJ2-6; no definite D call. Trimming took 5 bases from V and 1 from J, leaving 9 bases between them. The CDR3 contains 15 residues. CDR1 and CDR2 (germline): SGHNT, YENEEA. CDR3 in DNA: TGTGCCAGCAGCGACCGGAATTCTGGGGCCAACGTCCTGACTTTC. Protein product: CASSDRNSGANVLTF.

Only a few counts were recorded for this clone. This chain connects TRBV5-1 to TRBJ1-1; possibly TRBD1 for D (5 bases). Deletions cut 0 bases from V and 2 bases from J, with 14 bases between. CDR3 length equals 16 residues. The germline CDR1 and CDR2 sequences are SGHRS and YFSETQ. The CDR3 loop is CASSLAGAGSNTEAFF. CDR3 nucleotides: TGCGCCAGCAGCTTGGCCGGGGCAGGGAGTAACACTGAAGCTTTCTTT.

This sequence joins TRBV15 and TRBJ1-2, with D unclear. Between the trimmed V and J ends, which lost 5 bases and 7 bases, there was a span of 20 bases. Germline values: CDR1 LNHNV, CDR2 YYDKDF (reference sequence). The CDR3 runs to 15 residues. The CDR3 DNA sequence: TGTGCCACCAGCCCCCACCTCCAGGAGAATTCTGGCTACACCTTC. It is translated as CATSPHLQENSGYTF.